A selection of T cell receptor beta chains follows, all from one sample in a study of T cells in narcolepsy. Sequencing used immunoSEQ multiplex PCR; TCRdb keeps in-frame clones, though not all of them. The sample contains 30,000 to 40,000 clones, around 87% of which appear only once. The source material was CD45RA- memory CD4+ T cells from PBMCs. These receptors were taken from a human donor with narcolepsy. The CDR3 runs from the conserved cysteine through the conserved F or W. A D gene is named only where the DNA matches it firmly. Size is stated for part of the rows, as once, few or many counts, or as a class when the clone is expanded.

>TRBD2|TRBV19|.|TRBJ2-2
CASGLAAATGELFF
TGTGCCTCGGGACTAGCGGCCGCCACCGGGGAGCTGTTTTTT
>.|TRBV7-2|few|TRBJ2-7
CASSLRDLTYEQYF
TGTGCCAGCAGCTTACGGGACCTCACCTACGAGCAGTACTTC
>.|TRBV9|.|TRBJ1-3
CASSVVDTRNTIYF
TGTGCCAGCAGCGTAGTTGATACCCGAAACACCATATATTTT
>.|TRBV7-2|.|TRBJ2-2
CASRPGGTGELFF
TGTGCCAGCAGGCCAGGGGGGACCGGGGAGCTGTTTTTT
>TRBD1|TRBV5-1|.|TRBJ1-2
CASSSGQEGLYGYTF
TGCGCCAGCAGCTCCGGACAGGAGGGGCTCTATGGCTACACCTTC
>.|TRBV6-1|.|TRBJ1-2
CASMGLGRVDHGYTF
TGTGCCAGCATGGGCTTAGGTAGAGTCGATCATGGCTACACCTTC
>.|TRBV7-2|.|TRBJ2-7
CASSLGGSIPYEQYF
TGTGCCAGCAGCTTAGGAGGGTCGATTCCCTACGAGCAGTACTTC
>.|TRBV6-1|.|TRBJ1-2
CASRVHGLDGYTF
TGTGCCAGCAGGGTACACGGACTTGATGGCTACACCTTC
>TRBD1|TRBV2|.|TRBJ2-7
CASNFDRALEQYF
TGTGCCAGCAATTTCGACAGGGCGTTGGAGCAGTACTTC
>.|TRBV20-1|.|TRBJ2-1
CSVRIGREDLF
TGCAGTGTAAGAATTGGCCGAGAAGATCTCTTC
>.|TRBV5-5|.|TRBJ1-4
CASSLPPQVEKLFF
TGTGCCAGCAGCTTGCCGCCCCAGGTCGAAAAACTGTTTTTT
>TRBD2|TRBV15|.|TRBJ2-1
CATSRDSGSEQFF
TGTGCCACCAGCAGAGATAGCGGGAGTGAGCAGTTCTTC
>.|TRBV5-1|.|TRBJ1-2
CASSAGGANYGYTF
TGCGCCAGCAGCGCCGGGGGCGCGAACTATGGCTACACCTTC
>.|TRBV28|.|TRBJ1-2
CASFSANYGYTF
TGTGCCAGCTTCTCGGCTAACTATGGCTACACCTTC
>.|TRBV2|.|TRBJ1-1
CASSETVGAFF
TGTGCCAGCAGTGAAACGGTAGGAGCTTTCTTT
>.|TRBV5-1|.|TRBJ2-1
CASSLANNEQFF
TGCGCCAGCAGCTTGGCTAACAATGAGCAGTTCTTC
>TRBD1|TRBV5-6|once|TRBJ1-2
CASSPTGTGLKDWNGYTF
TGTGCCAGCAGCCCGACCGGGACAGGGCTTAAAGACTGGAATGGCTACACCTTC
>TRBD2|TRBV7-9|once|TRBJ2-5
CASSRFSGRLETQYF
TGTGCCAGCAGCCGCTTTAGCGGGAGGTTGGAGACCCAGTACTTC
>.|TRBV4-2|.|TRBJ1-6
CASSQGEWNSPLHF
TGTGCCAGCAGCCAAGGTGAATGGAATTCACCCCTCCACTTT
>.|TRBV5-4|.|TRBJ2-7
CASSFDGGSTSYEQYF
TGTGCCAGCAGTTTCGACGGGGGTTCGACTTCTTACGAGCAGTACTTC
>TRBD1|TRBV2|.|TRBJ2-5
CASTRDRTTRETQYF
TGTGCCAGCACCCGGGACAGAACCACTCGGGAGACCCAGTACTTC
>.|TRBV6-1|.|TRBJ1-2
CASSHRVGEGGYTF
TGTGCCAGCAGCCACAGGGTAGGAGAGGGTGGCTACACCTTC
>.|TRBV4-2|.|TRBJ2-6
CASSQVRSGANVLTF
TGTGCCAGCAGCCAAGTACGGTCTGGGGCCAACGTCCTGACTTTC
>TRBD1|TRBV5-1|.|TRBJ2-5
CASSLGQGQETQYF
TGCGCCAGCAGCCTAGGACAGGGTCAAGAGACCCAGTACTTC
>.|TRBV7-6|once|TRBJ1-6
CASSSGTNPNSPLHF
TGTGCCAGCAGCTCCGGGACAAATCCTAATTCACCCCTCCACTTT
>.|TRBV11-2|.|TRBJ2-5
CASSSSFQETQYF
TGTGCCAGCAGCTCGAGTTTCCAAGAGACCCAGTACTTC
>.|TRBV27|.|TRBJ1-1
CASQSLGKGSTEAFF
TGTGCCAGCCAAAGCCTAGGTAAAGGAAGCACTGAAGCTTTCTTT
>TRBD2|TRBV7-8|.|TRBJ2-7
CASSFKRDYEQYF
TGTGCCAGCAGCTTCAAGCGGGATTACGAGCAGTACTTC
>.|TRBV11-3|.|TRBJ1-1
CASSSGRQATEAFF
TGTGCCAGCAGCTCGGGCAGACAGGCTACTGAAGCTTTCTTT
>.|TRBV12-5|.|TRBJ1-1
CASGWGGEAFF
TGTGCTAGTGGTTGGGGGGGCGAAGCTTTCTTT
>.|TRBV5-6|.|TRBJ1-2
CASSGTNYGYTF
TGTGCCAGCAGCGGGACTAACTATGGCTACACCTTC
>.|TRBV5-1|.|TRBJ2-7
CASSQTYDYEQYF
TGCGCCAGCAGCCAGACATATGATTACGAGCAGTACTTC
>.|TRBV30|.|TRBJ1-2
CAWSRSGDGYTF
TGTGCCTGGAGTAGGTCAGGGGATGGCTACACCTTC
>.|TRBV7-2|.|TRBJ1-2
CASSLEPNYGYTF
TGTGCCAGCAGCTTAGAGCCAAACTATGGCTACACCTTC
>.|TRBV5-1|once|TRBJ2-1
CASSLGLEGNEQFF
TGCGCCAGCAGCTTGGGACTCGAGGGGAATGAGCAGTTCTTC
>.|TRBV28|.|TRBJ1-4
CASSAPITNEKLFF
TGTGCCAGCAGTGCCCCGATAACTAATGAAAAACTGTTTTTT
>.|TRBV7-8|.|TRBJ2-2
CASSFSGNTGELFF
TGTGCCAGCAGCTTTAGCGGAAACACCGGGGAGCTGTTTTTT
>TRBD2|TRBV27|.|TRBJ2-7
CASRRAGTYEQYF
TGTGCCAGCAGGAGAGCGGGGACCTACGAGCAGTACTTC
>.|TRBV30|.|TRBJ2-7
CAWSTQPWNEQYF
TGTGCCTGGAGTACCCAACCTTGGAACGAGCAGTACTTC
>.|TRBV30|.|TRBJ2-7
CAWSTGPYEQYF
TGTGCCTGGAGTACAGGGCCTTACGAGCAGTACTTC
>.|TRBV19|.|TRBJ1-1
CASSTPGRSTEAFF
TGTGCCAGTAGTACGCCAGGCAGGAGCACTGAAGCTTTCTTT
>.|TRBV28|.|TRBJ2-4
CATTLGQGFRIQYF
TGTGCCACCACACTGGGGCAAGGGTTCAGGATTCAGTACTTC
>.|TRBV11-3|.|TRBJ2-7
CASSSRSGSSYEQYF
TGTGCCAGCAGCTCCCGTAGCGGATCCTCCTACGAGCAGTACTTC
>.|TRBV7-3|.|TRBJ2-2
CASSLKVNGVSNTGELFF
TGTGCCAGCAGCTTAAAGGTTAATGGGGTCTCAAACACCGGGGAGCTGTTTTTT
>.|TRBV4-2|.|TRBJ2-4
CASSQGSTSGKNIQYF
TGTGCCAGCAGCCAGGGGTCGACGTCCGGAAAAAACATTCAGTACTTC
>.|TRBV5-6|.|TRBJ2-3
CASSLHRIVGPGDTQYF
TGTGCCAGCAGCTTGCATCGGATTGTAGGTCCCGGAGATACGCAGTATTTT
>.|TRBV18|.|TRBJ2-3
CASSPGGTDTQYF
TGTGCCAGCTCCCCCGGTGGCACAGATACGCAGTATTTT
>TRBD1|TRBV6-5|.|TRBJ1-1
CASSYGQVNTEAFF
TGTGCCAGCAGTTACGGACAGGTGAACACTGAAGCTTTCTTT
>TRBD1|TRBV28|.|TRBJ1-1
CASSSLSGGGTEAFF
TGTGCCAGCAGTAGCCTTTCAGGGGGGGGCACTGAAGCTTTCTTT
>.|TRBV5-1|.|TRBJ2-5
CASSFGSQETQYF
TGCGCCAGCAGCTTTGGGAGCCAAGAGACCCAGTACTTC
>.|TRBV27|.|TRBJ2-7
CASSLSRLRPYEQYF
TGTGCCAGCAGTTTATCGCGGTTGCGTCCCTACGAGCAGTACTTC